This T cell receptor beta chain was documented in a study of blood T cell repertoires in COVID-19. This clone was found once. The V and J ends lost 0 bases and 7 bases respectively, with 9 bases between them. The CDR3 has 13 amino acids. Germline lookup yields CDR1 MNHNY and CDR2 SVGAGI (reference sequence). TCRdb keeps only in-frame clones here, not all; method: immunoSEQ multiplex PCR. Of roughly 240,000 clones in the sample, more than 70% were seen once. This TCR was sampled from a woman aged 80 or over with COVID-19, enrolled during active disease. V is TRBV6-6 and J is TRBJ1-2, with unresolved D. Sequencing was performed on peripheral blood. This chain's CDR3 is CASSYSGAGGYTF. CDR3 coding DNA: TGTGCCAGCAGTTACTCAGGAGCCGGTGGCTACACCTTC.